Presented here are 2 T cell receptor beta chains from one specimen sequenced in a study of shared clonotypes between healthy human individuals. TCRdb's copy holds only in-frame clones and misses some; the assay was immunoSEQ multiplex PCR. Here the sample spans some 2 million clones, approximately 95% being singletons. CD45RO-negative cells were positively selected for CCR7, leaving out terminally differentiated effector memory CD45RA+ cells. The source material was naive CD8+ T cells sorted from blood. These receptor sequences come from a man younger than 35 in good health.

The gene calls are TRBV2 and TRBJ2-1; 12 bases fit TRBD2. The CDR3 runs 17 residues. V lost 7 bases to trimming and J lost 4 bases; unmatched junction nucleotides: 11. The germline V gene has CDR1 SNHLY and CDR2 FYNNEI. The CDR3 loop reads CASTLGSSGRDYNEQFF. The CDR3 DNA sequence: TGTGCCAGCACCCTTGGATCTAGCGGGAGGGATTACAATGAGCAGTTCTTC.

The chain uses TRBV7-9 and TRBJ1-2; D not certain. V lost 2 bases and J lost 3, with 4 bases in between. There are 12 residues in the CDR3. CDR1 and CDR2 from the germline V gene are SEHNR and FQNEAQ (reference sequence). CDR3 sequence: CASSLSDYGYTF. CDR3 sequence (DNA): TGTGCCAGCAGCTTATCTGACTATGGCTACACCTTC.